The clone carrying this TCR beta chain has ten or more counts. Its antigen is as yet unknown. Germline CDR1 SGHVS, CDR2 FQNEAQ. Unmatched junction bases numbered 7, after V lost 5 bases and J lost 10 bases. This CDR3 contains 13 residues. Investigators prepared the TCR beta libraries by applying iRepertoire HTBI primers and Arm-PCR of CDR3 regions. Each CDR3 protein is one row after TCRdb ran MiXCR on the multiplex PCR reads. This table has some 320,000 distinct CDR3 sequences, approximately 20% appearing once. This sample is part of a study of regulatory T cells in long-lasting Graves disease. Points from the study as a whole: Persistent disease showed a preference for TRBV28, TRBJ1-2 and TRBJ2-5.

Time point meaning: newly diagnosed GD, antithyroid drugs for less than 3 months. The authors made the TCR library using RNA they extracted from PBMCs. The patient group derived from an endocrinology department in Xi'an, China. This receptor was taken from a female donor with Graves disease. The V gene is TRBV7-8, the J gene TRBJ2-1, with TRBD2 identical over 8 bases. The material sequenced was peripheral blood mononuclear cells (PBMCs), taken at new diagnosis, from a patient treated with antithyroid drugs. The CDR3 coding sequence is TGTGCCAGCAGCACAATACTAGCGGTCGAGCAGTTCTTC. Encoded protein: CASSTILAVEQFF.